These T cell receptor beta chains were read from a single sample in a study of graft-versus-host responses after intestinal transplantation. Here immunoSEQ multiplex PCR was the method, and the copy in TCRdb shows in-frame clones only, minus some. Found here are some 41,000 clones, approximately 93% of them singletons; the top ten hold about 3.5%. The starting material was PBMCs, obtained almost 750 days after intestinal transplantation. These receptors all come from a human patient who received an intestinal transplant, so some T cells may come from the graft donor. CDR3s include the opening cysteine and the closing phenylalanine or tryptophan. A D gene is named only where the DNA matches it firmly. Expanded clones get a size class; other rows say once, few or many, or leave the size out.

v_gene	abundance	d_gene	j_gene	CDR3nt	CDR3aa
TRBV11-2	few	.	TRBJ1-6	TGTGCCAGCAGCCGGACTCAATTGGGGGAATCACCCCTCCACTTT	CASSRTQLGESPLHF
TRBV4-1	once	.	TRBJ2-1	TGCGCCAGCAGCGCCCGCCCCGGGCGGCAGGTAAATTACAATGAGCAGTTCTTC	CASSARPGRQVNYNEQFF
TRBV27	.	.	TRBJ2-1	TGTGCCAGCAGTTTAGAACGAGAGCAGTTCTTC	CASSLEREQFF
TRBV5-1	.	TRBD1	TRBJ2-3	TGCGCCAGCAGCTCCGGGACAGGGGGCCCAGATACGCAGTATTTT	CASSSGTGGPDTQYF
TRBV7-9	few	.	TRBJ2-3	TGTGCCAGCAGCTTAGTTGAGGGCACAGATACGCAGTATTTT	CASSLVEGTDTQYF
TRBV10-3	.	TRBD2	TRBJ2-1	TGTGCCACCCAGCGGGGGGCCATCGATGAGCAGTTCTTC	CATQRGAIDEQFF
TRBV7-6	.	.	TRBJ1-1	TGTGCCAGCAGCTTGATGGCCAGGATGAACACTGAAGCTTTCTTT	CASSLMARMNTEAFF
TRBV5-6	.	TRBD1	TRBJ2-7	TGTGCCAGCAGCCTAGGGACAGACTTTCCCTACGAGCAGTACTTC	CASSLGTDFPYEQYF
TRBV7-3	.	.	TRBJ2-6	TGTGCCAGCAGCTTGTATGGGGCCAACGTCCTGACTTTC	CASSLYGANVLTF
TRBV6-1	once	.	TRBJ1-2	TGTGCCAGCAGTGAAGAGGTGGGGAGGAACTATGGCTACACCTTC	CASSEEVGRNYGYTF
TRBV6-6	few	.	TRBJ1-2	TGTGCCAGCAGTTACCCCCGGGCCGGCTACACCTTC	CASSYPRAGYTF
TRBV5-1	.	TRBD2	TRBJ2-3	TGCGCCAGCAGAGTAGCGGGAGGGCGGACAGATACGCAGTATTTT	CASRVAGGRTDTQYF
TRBV19	.	TRBD1	TRBJ1-5	TGTGCCAGTAGTCATGGACAGGGTAGGAATCAGCCCCAGCATTTT	CASSHGQGRNQPQHF
TRBV6-6	.	.	TRBJ2-2	TGTGCCAGCAGTTACCGGGGTGATACCGGGGAGCTGTTTTTT	CASSYRGDTGELFF
TRBV6-5	.	.	TRBJ2-2	TGTGCCAGCAGTTACTACGCAATCCCCACCGGGGAGCTGTTTTTT	CASSYYAIPTGELFF
TRBV5-1	.	.	TRBJ1-1	TGCGCCAGCAGCCGGAAAGCCGGGGCCACTGAAGCTTTCTTT	CASSRKAGATEAFF
TRBV6-8	once	.	TRBJ1-1	TGTGCCATCAGTACGGAGAACACTGAAGCTTTCTTT	CAISTENTEAFF
TRBV4-1	.	TRBD1	TRBJ2-7	TGCGCCAGCAGCCAAGCTCGCGGACAGGGGGGTTACGAGCAGTACTTC	CASSQARGQGGYEQYF
TRBV5-1	.	TRBD1	TRBJ1-1	TGCGCCAGCAGCCCGGGGGACAGGGGGATCACTGAAGCTTTCTTT	CASSPGDRGITEAFF
TRBV5-1	few	.	TRBJ2-7	TGCGCCAGCAGCTTGATGGACGAGCAGTACTTC	CASSLMDEQYF
TRBV5-1	.	TRBD2	TRBJ2-1	TGCGCCAGCCAAACCGGTGCGGGGGGTAACAATGAGCAGTTCTTC	CASQTGAGGNNEQFF
TRBV28	.	.	TRBJ2-3	TGTGCCAGCAGCGCCCAGGGCACAGATACGCAGTATTTT	CASSAQGTDTQYF
TRBV18	.	TRBD2	TRBJ2-1	TGTGCCAGCTCCCTAATGACTAGCGGGGGTTTAAGCTCCTACAATGAGCAGTTCTTC	CASSLMTSGGLSSYNEQFF
TRBV4-1	.	.	TRBJ1-2	TGCGCCAGCAGCCAAAACCCGACAGATAACTATGGCTACACCTTC	CASSQNPTDNYGYTF
TRBV27	.	.	TRBJ2-1	TGTGCCAGCAGCATAGGGCTCAGCTCCTACAATAAGCAGTTCTTC	CASSIGLSSYNKQFF
TRBV4-1	.	TRBD1	TRBJ2-3	TGCGCCAGCAGCCGGGGACCCGGGGACAGGGGGCGCACAGATACGCAGTATTTT	CASSRGPGDRGRTDTQYF
TRBV6-6	.	.	TRBJ1-6	TGTGCCAGCAGTTTCAGCAGGATATATAATTCACCCCTCCACTTT	CASSFSRIYNSPLHF
TRBV2	.	.	TRBJ1-2	TGTGCCAGCCAGGGCAGCCGCTACACCTTC	CASQGSRYTF
TRBV10-2	.	.	TRBJ2-5	TGCGCCAGCAGTGGGAAGAGACGCTTGGAGGGACAAGAGACCCAGTACTTC	CASSGKRRLEGQETQYF
TRBV5-6	.	.	TRBJ2-5	TGTGCCAGCAGACCGGGACATTCGAAAGAGACCCAGTACTTC	CASRPGHSKETQYF
TRBV2	.	TRBD2	TRBJ2-3	TGTGCCAGCAGGGGGAGATTAGCGGGAGTAGATACGCAGTATTTT	CASRGRLAGVDTQYF
TRBV7-9	.	.	TRBJ1-2	TGTGCCAGCAGCTTAGTGTCGGGGACGAGGCTGGCTGGCTACACCTTC	CASSLVSGTRLAGYTF
TRBV6-1	.	.	TRBJ1-1	TGTGCCAGCAGTGGGGGCCGGACTGAAGCTTTCTTT	CASSGGRTEAFF
TRBV28	.	TRBD2	TRBJ2-1	TGTGCCAGCAGTTTGGCTAGCGGGAGTGGGGAGCAGTTCTTC	CASSLASGSGEQFF
TRBV11-3	.	.	TRBJ2-2	TGTGCCAGCAGGAGGACAGTTACCGGGGAGCTGTTTTTT	CASRRTVTGELFF
TRBV14	.	TRBD2	TRBJ2-3	TGTGCCAGCAGCCCCTTACTCGGGCGGGGGTTAACCACAGATACGCAGTATTTT	CASSPLLGRGLTTDTQYF
TRBV30	.	.	TRBJ2-5	TGTGCCTGGAGTGCGGGACACATTAAAGAGACCCAGTACTTC	CAWSAGHIKETQYF
TRBV7-2	.	.	TRBJ2-1	TGTGCCAGCAGCTTAGCAGATCTAGCCGCGGGTGAGCAGTTCTTC	CASSLADLAAGEQFF
TRBV5-1	.	TRBD1	TRBJ1-1	TGCGCCAGCAGCATACAGGGGGCGGGTGGCACTGAAGCTTTCTTT	CASSIQGAGGTEAFF
TRBV13	.	.	TRBJ1-1	TGTGCCAGCAGCTTATACCCAGGGGAGAACACTGAAGCTTTCTTT	CASSLYPGENTEAFF
TRBV5-1	.	.	TRBJ2-5	TGCGCCAGCAGCTTGCGGTCCGGGGAGACCCAGTACTTC	CASSLRSGETQYF
TRBV30	.	.	TRBJ2-4	TGTGCCTGGAGTAGGGGGAGAAACAACATTCAGTACTTC	CAWSRGRNNIQYF
TRBV5-1	.	.	TRBJ2-5	TGCGCCAGCAGCCTGCATGGTGTACCCGAGACCCAGTACTTC	CASSLHGVPETQYF
TRBV7-6	.	TRBD1	TRBJ1-3	TGTGCCAGCAGCTTACTACAGGGGAGCTCTGGAAACACCATATATTTT	CASSLLQGSSGNTIYF
TRBV6-5	.	.	TRBJ2-7	TGTGCCAGCAGTTCTAGCGTACTAACCTACGAGCAGTACTTC	CASSSSVLTYEQYF
TRBV5-4	.	TRBD2	TRBJ2-7	TGTGCCAGCAGCTCCGGGGGGGAGGTATACGAGCAGTACTTC	CASSSGGEVYEQYF
TRBV6-6	.	.	TRBJ2-5	TGTGCCAGCATGGACGTGGGAGAGACCCAGTACTTC	CASMDVGETQYF
TRBV28	.	.	TRBJ2-7	TGTGCCAGCAGTTCACCATCAGGGATAGGAACCTACGAGCAGTACTTC	CASSSPSGIGTYEQYF
TRBV4-2	.	.	TRBJ2-7	TGTGCCAGCAGCCCCGGCACAGGAACCTACGAGCAGTACTTC	CASSPGTGTYEQYF
TRBV7-9	once	.	TRBJ2-5	TGTGCCAGCAGCTTAGTCCCACCCGACCTGGGGGAGACCCAGTACTTC	CASSLVPPDLGETQYF
TRBV10-3	once	.	TRBJ1-1	TGTGCCATCAGTGGGGTGAACACTGAAGCTTTCTTT	CAISGVNTEAFF
TRBV6-6	few	.	TRBJ1-5	TGTGCCAGCAGGCCATGGAGAGAGGATCAGCCCCAGCATTTT	CASRPWREDQPQHF
TRBV7-9	.	.	TRBJ1-1	TGTGCCAGCAGCTTAGGCAGGGCGGGACGCGGCACTGAAGCTTTCTTT	CASSLGRAGRGTEAFF